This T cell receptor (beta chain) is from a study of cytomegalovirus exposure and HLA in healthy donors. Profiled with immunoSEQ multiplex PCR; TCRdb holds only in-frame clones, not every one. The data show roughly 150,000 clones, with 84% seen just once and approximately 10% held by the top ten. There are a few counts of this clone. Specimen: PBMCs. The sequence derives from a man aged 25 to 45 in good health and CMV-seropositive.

The CDR3 DNA is TGTGCCAGCAGCGACAACAGAGCTAACTATGGCTACACCTTC. As protein: CASSDNRANYGYTF. V and J are TRBV9 and TRBJ1-2; D is unclear. The CDR3 has 14 residues. Trimming left V 3 bases short and J 0 bases short, with 9 bases between. Germline CDR1 SGDLS, CDR2 YYNGEE.